The clone carrying this T cell receptor (beta chain) has more than one count but fewer than ten. The antigen remains undetermined. Isolated RNA was reverse transcribed into cDNA used as the sequencing template. Generated by immunoSEQ multiplex PCR, the TCRdb table keeps only in-frame clones and is missing some. Here the sample spans 100,000 to 150,000 clones, roughly 50% being singletons. The data belong to a study of CD8+ T cells in alopecia areata. As part of sample collection, lesional scalp punch biopsies and peripheral blood were taken from alopecia areata patients. Sorted out of PBMCs were CD4+ T cells and CD8+ T cells. Study results and limitations: Scalp data also include sequences from resident alphabeta T cells of normal skin. Patients displayed less clarity in TCR sharing than mice, a finding possibly related to HLA.

The CDR3 runs 15 residues. CDR1 and CDR2 (germline): SGDLS, YYNGEE. With 8 bases removed from V and 7 bases from J, the gap between germline ends came to 22 bases. The receptor was isolated from a human donor with alopecia areata. The material sequenced was NKG2D-low CD8+ T cells sorted from blood. This chain connects TRBV9 to TRBJ2-1; D may be TRBD1 (5 bases). The CDR3 DNA follows: TGTGCCAGTTGTCGAGCGCCCTTTGGGGCTAATGAGCAGTTCTTC. Amino acid sequence: CASCRAPFGANEQFF.